The clone carrying this T cell receptor (beta chain) showed up just once. Losses at the gene ends were 8 bases for V and 5 bases for J; bases not matched to a gene: 4. This CDR3 region has 13 residues. Germline lookup yields CDR1 ENHRY and CDR2 SYGVKD. This specimen comes from a study of blood T cell repertoires in COVID-19. Study at large: Sites in the United States, Italy and Spain provided acute and convalescent COVID-19 samples. T cells, B-cell-depleted T cells, or PBMCs supplied cDNA or gDNA.

As handled by the study authors: Reference gene primer amplification gave estimated nucleated cell counts. TCRdb's copy holds only in-frame clones and misses some; the assay was immunoSEQ multiplex PCR. That table is the source of V, J and clone size, and D and trimming were worked out from the DNA. The sample records over 120,000 clones, around 78% being singletons. The chain has TRBV10-3 and TRBJ1-5, with 9 nucleotides matching TRBD1. The sequencing sample was made of peripheral blood. The sequence came from an elderly woman with active or convalescent COVID-19. The CDR3 region is CAIGRTGDQPQHF. Here the CDR3 DNA reads TGTGCCATCGGGAGGACAGGGGATCAGCCCCAGCATTTT.